This T cell receptor beta chain originates from a study of regulatory T cells in long-lasting Graves disease. As for time point: newly diagnosed GD, antithyroid drugs for less than 3 months. There was RNA extracted from PBMCs, and the TCR library was made from it. To make TCR beta libraries, researchers used iRepertoire HTBI primers and Arm-PCR of CDR3 regions. MiXCR was run by TCRdb on the multiplex PCR reads, yielding one entry per CDR3 protein. This repertoire shows more than 400,000 distinct CDR3 sequences, around 15% found once; its top ten account for over 9%. V was shortened by 8 bases and J by 2 bases, with 13 bases between the two germline ends. Germline V gene sequence: CDR1 SGHTA, CDR2 FQGNSA. The CDR3 has 14 amino acids. This clonotype was counted many times. The sample also formed part of further work on T cells in Graves' hyperthyroidism and ophthalmopathy. That work states: Among clonotypes expanded in thyroid above 0.001, most were also found in blood.

The sequence was obtained from a man in his forties with Graves disease. The chain is built from TRBV7-2 and TRBJ2-4, with D uncertain. Sequencing was performed on peripheral blood mononuclear cells (PBMCs), taken at new diagnosis, from a patient treated with antithyroid drugs. The chain's CDR3 is CASGLRVPKNIQYF. The CDR3 DNA reads TGTGCCAGCGGCCTACGAGTGCCCAAAAACATTCAGTACTTC.